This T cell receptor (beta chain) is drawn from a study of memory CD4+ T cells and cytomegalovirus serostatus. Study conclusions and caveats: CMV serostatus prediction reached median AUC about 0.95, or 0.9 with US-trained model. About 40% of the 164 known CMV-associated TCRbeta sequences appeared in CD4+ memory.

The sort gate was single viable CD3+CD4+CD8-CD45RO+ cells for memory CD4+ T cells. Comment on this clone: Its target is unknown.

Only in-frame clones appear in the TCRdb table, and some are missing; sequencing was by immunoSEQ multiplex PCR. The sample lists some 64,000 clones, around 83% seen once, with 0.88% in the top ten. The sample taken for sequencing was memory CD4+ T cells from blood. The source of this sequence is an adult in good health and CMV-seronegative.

The CDR3: CASSLARMKGGYTF. The CDR3 coding sequence is TGTGCCAGCAGCTTAGCCCGAATGAAAGGGGGCTACACCTTC. The gene calls are TRBV7-2 and TRBJ1-2, with D uncertain. Trimming cost V 0 bases and J 8 bases, with 13 bases left between them. Germline V gene data show CDR1 as SGHTA and CDR2 as FQGNSA. This CDR3 region has 14 residues.